These 3 T cell receptor beta chains share one sample of origin, sequenced in a study of T cell clones after liver transplantation. Profiled with immunoSEQ multiplex PCR; TCRdb holds only in-frame clones, not every one. The sample holds tens of thousands of clones, approximately 77% seen once. The specimen comprised CD4+ T cells from blood, sampled at the 22-month timepoint. The receptors were gathered from a human patient who received a liver transplant. Some of the T cells might come from the graft donor.

This clone came up a few times. The chain is built from TRBV29-1 and TRBJ1-6; D is ambiguous. With 7 bases removed from V and 4 bases from J, the gap between germline ends came to 8 bases. The CDR3 has 12 amino acids. Germline V gives CDR1 SQVTM, CDR2 ANQGSEA. The CDR3 sequence is CSGGEYNSPLHF. The CDR3 nucleotides read TGCAGCGGGGGTGAATATAATTCACCCCTCCACTTT.

The chain recombines TRBV10-3 with TRBJ1-3, with no clear D. CDR3 length: 14 residues. Between the trimmed V and J ends, which lost 2 bases and 2 bases, there was a span of 7 bases. Germline V gene data show CDR1 as ENHRY and CDR2 as SYGVKD. The chain's CDR3 is CAISEAGPGNTIYF. In nucleotides, the CDR3 is TGTGCCATCAGTGAGGCCGGGCCTGGAAACACCATATATTTT.

This rearrangement joins TRBV7-9 to TRBJ1-1; 7 bases match TRBD1. Trimming removed 2 bases from V and 7 bases from J; junction bases left unmatched: 4. CDR3 length: 13 residues. Germline V gives CDR1 SEHNR, CDR2 FQNEAQ (reference sequence). For the CDR3, the DNA is TGTGCCAGCAGCTTAAATACAGGGGATGAAGCTTTCTTT. This gives the protein CASSLNTGDEAFF.